This entry lists 30 T cell receptor beta chains sequenced from one sample in a study of blood T cell repertoires in COVID-19. Using immunoSEQ multiplex PCR, the repertoire was profiled, and TCRdb retains in-frame clones only, with some absent. Here the sample spans about 130,000 clones, less than 90% being singletons. What was sequenced was PBMCs or T cells enriched from blood (not recorded which). Receptors originate from a man aged 25 to 40 who had recovered from COVID-19.

The rearrangement joins TRBV14 to TRBJ2-1; 13 positions match TRBD2. With V trimmed by 1 base and J by 8 bases, 5 bases remained unmatched. Germline values: CDR1 SGHDN, CDR2 FVKESK. The CDR3 length is 16 residues. In nucleotides, the CDR3 is TGTGCCAGCAGCCAAGGGGGACTAGCGGGGAGGCATGAGCAGTTCTTC. It encodes CASSQGGLAGRHEQFF.

This rearrangement joins TRBV30 to TRBJ1-3, with 9 nucleotides matching TRBD1. The germline CDR1 and CDR2 sequences are GTSNPN and SVGIG (reference sequence). With V trimmed by 1 base and J by 3 bases, 7 bases remained unmatched. The CDR3 extends over 16 amino acids. The CDR3, as DNA: TGTGCCTGGAGTGCCCTCGGGACAGGGAGTGGAAACACCATATATTTT. It specifies CAWSALGTGSGNTIYF.

The chain recombines TRBV15 with TRBJ2-7; no firm D call. This CDR3 spans 13 amino acids. CDR1 and CDR2 from the germline V gene are LNHNV and YYDKDF (reference sequence). V gave up 1 base and J gave up 7 bases, with 11 bases separating them. DNA of the CDR3: TGTGCCACCAGCAGAGGGGCTCCAGAGGAGCAGTACTTC. This codes for CATSRGAPEEQYF.

V is TRBV9 and J is TRBJ2-2; 10 nucleotides line up with TRBD2. CDR1 is SGDLS and CDR2 is YYNGEE in the germline V gene. The J segment lost 0 bases and the V segment lost 4 bases, leaving 3 bases of the junction unmatched. The CDR3 loop spans 16 amino acids. This chain's CDR3 is CASSPLAGANTGELFF. The CDR3 bases are TGTGCCAGCAGCCCCCTAGCGGGGGCGAACACCGGGGAGCTGTTTTTT.

This chain joins TRBV3-1 (or the pseudogene TRBV3-2) and TRBJ1-5; D not certain. The CDR3 extends over 14 amino acids. V was pared by 0 bases and J by 7 bases, with 10 bases between. Germline CDR1 and CDR2: LGHDT and YNNKEL (reference sequence). The CDR3 nucleotides read TGTGCCAGCAGCCAAGACTCAGGAGGGCAGCCCCAGCATTTT. Protein: CASSQDSGGQPQHF.

This clone is a singleton in its sample. The chain has TRBV18 and TRBJ1-1; 7 nucleotides line up with TRBD1. The CDR3 sequence is 14 residues long. V trimming: 6 bases; J trimming: 4 bases; junction bases outside the gene matches: 8. Germline values: CDR1 KGHSH, CDR2 LQKENI. This CDR3 reads CASSRRDSGTEAFF. In DNA form, the CDR3 reads TGTGCCAGCTCCCGAAGGGACAGCGGCACTGAAGCTTTCTTT. The full variable domain, completed using reference TRBV18 and TRBJ1-1, is NAGVMQNPRHLVRRRGQEARLRCSPMKGHSHVYWYRQLPEEGLKFMVYLQKENIIDESGMPKERFSAEFPKEGPSILRIQQVVRGDSAAYFCASSRRDSGTEAFFGQGTRLTVV.

The gene calls are TRBV6-5 and TRBJ1-2, with D tentatively TRBD1 (5 bases). Looked up from germline, CDR1 is MNHEY and CDR2 is SVGAGI. Deletions cut 8 bases from V and 6 bases from J, with 16 bases between. The CDR3 length is 13 residues. The chain's CDR3 is CASPEAGRHGYTF. The CDR3, as DNA: TGTGCCAGCCCCGAGGCAGGGCGCCATGGCTACACCTTC.

This clone appeared a few times. The chain recombines TRBV6-5 with TRBJ2-1; D is unresolved. The CDR3 is 15 residues long. V was shortened by 2 bases and J by 5 bases, with 13 bases between the two germline ends. Germline CDR1 is MNHEY and CDR2 is SVGAGI. The CDR3, as DNA: TGTGCCAGCAGTTACGACGGGTCCCCCAACAATGAGCAGTTCTTC. As protein: CASSYDGSPNNEQFF.

The rearrangement uses TRBV10-1 and TRBJ1-1, with a tentative D call TRBD1 (6 bases). Trimming removed 6 bases at V and 3 bases at J, with 11 bases between. The CDR3 contains 13 residues. Germline V gene sequence: CDR1 WNHNN, CDR2 SYGVQD (reference sequence). CDR3 amino acids: CASRGTLDTEAFF. In DNA, the CDR3 is TGCGCCAGCAGAGGGACACTAGACACTGAAGCTTTCTTT.

This clone was recorded once. The J gene is TRBJ1-1, the V gene TRBV29-1; a possible D gene is TRBD1 (6 bases). Germline loops: CDR1 SQVTM, CDR2 ANQGSEA. The CDR3 covers 14 residues. V was pared by 6 bases and J by 1 base, with 15 bases between. DNA of the CDR3: TGCAGCGTGATAAGGGACAACTCGAACACTGAAGCTTTCTTT. Amino acid sequence: CSVIRDNSNTEAFF.

This chain connects TRBV10-2 to TRBJ2-7; weak D call: TRBD2 (8 bases). The CDR3 is 16 amino acids. Trimming pared 7 bases from V and 9 bases from J, leaving 28 bases between. The V gene's germline CDR1 is WSHSY and CDR2 SAAADI. CDR3 in amino acids: CASNREGDKGGLWQYF. CDR3 nucleotide sequence: TGCGCCAGCAATCGGGAGGGGGACAAAGGGGGCCTTTGGCAGTACTTC.

The chain joins TRBV18 to TRBJ2-5, with D hard to call. Germline lookup yields CDR1 KGHSH and CDR2 LQKENI. Trimming took off 3 bases at V and 5 bases at J, with 10 bases between the two ends. This CDR3 region has 13 residues. CDR3 sequence reads: CASSPGLMETQYF. DNA for the CDR3: TGTGCCAGCTCACCGGGCCTAATGGAGACCCAGTACTTC.

CDR3 coding DNA: TGTGCCAGCAGTTTAGGAGGGTCTTATGAGCAGTTCTTC. As protein: CASSLGGSYEQFF. V usage is TRBV12-3 or TRBV12-4 and J usage is TRBJ2-1, with D perhaps matching TRBD2 (5 bases). The V end lost 1 base, the J end lost 8 bases, and 9 bases lay between the germline ends. This CDR3 contains 13 residues.

The V and J genes are TRBV5-4 and TRBJ2-1; TRBD1 matches 10 bases. The CDR3 has 15 amino acids. The germline V gene has CDR1 SGHNT and CDR2 YYREEE (reference sequence). V dropped 3 bases and J dropped 4; count of bases not matched to a gene: 4. The CDR3 sequence is CASSWGDRGYNEQFF. CDR3 in DNA: TGTGCCAGCAGCTGGGGGGACAGGGGTTACAATGAGCAGTTCTTC.

The chain joins TRBV6-5 to TRBJ1-3; D is ambiguous. CDR1 and CDR2 (germline): MNHEY, SVGAGI. This CDR3 contains 14 residues. Trimming pared 6 bases from V and 2 bases from J, leaving 11 bases between. The CDR3 nucleotides read TGTGCCAGCAGCGAGGGTCGGGCTGGAAACACCATATATTTT. Translating it yields CASSEGRAGNTIYF.

The chain is built from TRBV10-2 and TRBJ2-5; D unresolved. Trimming left V 6 bases short and J 2 bases short, with 4 bases between. Germline lookup yields CDR1 WSHSY and CDR2 SAAADI. The CDR3 runs 11 residues. CDR3 loop: CASRTQETQYF. For the CDR3, the DNA is TGCGCCAGCAGAACACAAGAGACCCAGTACTTC.

The chain combines TRBV7-8 with TRBJ2-7; D is perhaps TRBD2 (6 bases). Trimming shortened V by 0 bases and J by 3 bases, and 6 bases separated the two germline ends. The CDR3 consists of 13 residues. CDR1 is SGHVS and CDR2 is FQNEAQ in the germline V gene. The CDR3 is CASSLARDYEQYV. The CDR3 DNA reads as TGTGCCAGCAGCTTAGCGCGGGACTACGAGCAGTACGTC.

The chain couples TRBV30 to TRBJ2-1; 9 nucleotides align to TRBD2. The CDR3 loop spans 16 amino acids. V shed 1 base and J 8 bases; nucleotides not matched to a gene: 12. CDR1 is GTSNPN, CDR2 SVGIG, per germline (reference sequence). The CDR3 here is CAWSDGAGGPVDEQFF. The CDR3 bases are TGTGCCTGGAGTGATGGAGCGGGAGGCCCCGTGGATGAGCAGTTCTTC.

This sequence joins TRBV9 and TRBJ2-1; D might be TRBD1 (5 bases). This CDR3 is built from 14 residues. V lost 1 base and J 0 bases, leaving 5 bases between the germline ends. Germline V CDR1 and CDR2: SGDLS, YYNGEE. CDR3 coding DNA: TGTGCCAGCAGCGTACAGGGCTCCTACAATGAGCAGTTCTTC. Protein product: CASSVQGSYNEQFF.

This clone came up once. The chain couples TRBV4-1 to TRBJ2-3; 10 bases match TRBD2. The germline V gene encodes CDR1 MGHRA and CDR2 YSYEKL. J was trimmed by 3 bases and V by 2 bases; bases with no gene match: 5. The CDR3 is 16 residues long. In nucleotides, the CDR3 is TGCGCCAGCAGCCAACCGGTAGCGGGAGGTACAGATACGCAGTATTTT. It is translated as CASSQPVAGGTDTQYF.

The chain carries TRBV30 and TRBJ2-7; 10 bases match TRBD1. CDR1 is GTSNPN and CDR2 is SVGIG in the germline V gene (reference sequence). This CDR3 has 14 amino acids. With V trimmed by 4 bases and J by 3 bases, 6 bases remained unmatched. CDR3 coding DNA: TGTGCCTGGAATCGACAGGGGGCGGACTACGAGCAGTACTTC. Protein sequence: CAWNRQGADYEQYF. Full variable domain (rest looked up from reference TRBV30 and TRBJ2-7): SQTIHQWPATLVQPVGSPLSLECTVEGTSNPNLYWYRQAAGRGLQLLFYSVGIGQISSEVPQNLSASRPQDRQFILSSKKLLLSDSGFYLCAWNRQGADYEQYFGPGTRLTVT.

The CDR3 bases are TGCAGTGCTAGTGACGGGGTTGATATCGCCAATTCACCCCTCCACTTT. Its translation is CSASDGVDIANSPLHF. This rearrangement joins TRBV20-1 to TRBJ1-6; no definite D call. The CDR3 runs to 16 residues. Germline V CDR1 and CDR2: DFQATT, SNEGSKA (reference sequence). The V end was cut by 3 bases, the J end by 7 bases, with 19 bases between.

The J gene is TRBJ2-2, the V gene TRBV12-3 or TRBV12-4, with D possibly matching TRBD1 (5 bases). V dropped 7 bases and J dropped 7 bases, with 10 bases sitting between them. CDR3 length: 12 residues. CDR3 bases: TGTGCCAGCAATGACAGAGGCGGGGAGCTGTTTTTT. Amino acid sequence: CASNDRGGELFF.

This clone was seen a handful of times. This rearrangement joins TRBV5-1 to TRBJ2-3; possibly TRBD1 for D (6 bases). V was shortened by 1 base and J by 5 bases, with 11 bases between the two germline ends. Germline CDR1 and CDR2: SGHRS and YFSETQ. This CDR3 is 14 amino acids long. CDR3 residues: CASSLLPGVDTQYF. The CDR3, as DNA: TGCGCCAGCAGCTTGCTCCCAGGGGTAGATACGCAGTATTTT.

The gene calls are TRBV5-1 and TRBJ2-3; D might be TRBD1 (6 bases). Looked up from germline, CDR1 is SGHRS and CDR2 is YFSETQ. This CDR3 is 15 amino acids long. V lost 4 bases to trimming and J lost 2 bases, with 14 bases between them. This CDR3 is CASSPQDRDTDTQYF. DNA for the CDR3: TGCGCCAGCAGCCCCCAGGACAGAGACACAGATACGCAGTATTTT.

The chain employs TRBV7-7 and TRBJ2-1; 16 bases map to TRBD2. V trimming: 4 bases; J trimming: 1 base; junction bases outside the gene matches: 4. The length of the CDR3 is 18 residues. Germline assignment: CDR1 SSHAT and CDR2 FNYEAQ (reference sequence). The CDR3 DNA is TGTGCCAGCAGCTCCGGGACTAGCGGGAGGGCGTCCTACAATGAGCAGTTCTTC. This gives the protein CASSSGTSGRASYNEQFF.

The genes are TRBV24-1 and TRBJ2-1, with D possibly matching TRBD1 (6 bases). Trimming left V 7 bases short and J 9 bases short, with 18 bases between. This CDR3 region has 14 residues. Germline CDR1 KGHDR, CDR2 SFDVKD. CDR3 in amino acids: CATSTSGTTPEQFF. As DNA, the CDR3 is TGTGCCACCAGCACCTCCGGGACAACCCCTGAGCAGTTCTTC.

The chain has TRBV27 and TRBJ2-7; 8 nucleotides align to TRBD1. In germline, CDR1 is MNHEY, CDR2 SMNVEV (reference sequence). V lost 4 bases, J lost 5 bases, and 10 bases stayed unmatched. The CDR3 totals 15 residues. CDR3 DNA: TGTGCCAGCAGTTCGCCCGGGACAGGTTTAGACGAGCAGTACTTC. Amino acid sequence: CASSSPGTGLDEQYF.

The chain employs TRBV30 and TRBJ1-5; D gene unclear. The germline V gene encodes CDR1 GTSNPN and CDR2 SVGIG (reference sequence). V was trimmed by 2 bases and J by 3 bases, leaving 8 bases between them. CDR3 size: 13 residues. CDR3 residues: CAWSSGHNQPQHF. The CDR3 nucleotides read TGTGCCTGGAGTTCAGGTCACAATCAGCCCCAGCATTTT.

The chain combines TRBV7-9 with TRBJ1-2; perhaps TRBD1 as D (5 bases). Trimming left V 5 bases short and J 8 bases short, with 15 bases between. This CDR3 contains 13 residues. Germline V gene lookup returns CDR1 SEHNR and CDR2 FQNEAQ (reference sequence). CDR3 nucleotide sequence: TGTGCCAGCAGCACGGACAACGCCGGGGGCTACACCTTC. Translated: CASSTDNAGGYTF.